This T cell receptor beta chain is drawn from a study of CD8 T cells in Susac syndrome. CDR1 is SQVTM, CDR2 ANQGSEA, per germline. V shed 3 bases, J shed 7 bases, and the junction held 4 bases outside the gene matches. This CDR3 is 13 amino acids long. Sequencing of TCR beta was performed on blood CD8+ T cells and on blood CD4+ T cells. In contrast to the negatively isolated CD8+ and CD4+ T cells, TEMRA cells were FACS-enriched. The RNA, 0.5 to 1 ug, was put through reverse transcription using random hexamers. With immunoSEQ multiplex PCR, TCR beta CDR3 was amplified across 54 Vbeta and 13 Jbeta. TCRdb re-called the immunoSEQ multiplex PCR reads through MiXCR, storing one row per CDR3 protein. Altogether roughly 120,000 distinct CDR3 sequences are present, about 95% being singletons, with the ten largest covering roughly 0.096%.

This chain joins TRBV29-1 and TRBJ2-2; TRBD1 aligns across 8 bases. This TCR was recovered from a human donor in good health. Sequencing was performed on CD4+ T cells from PBMCs. CDR3 protein: CSVDGQGGGELFF. The CDR3 nucleotides are TGCAGCGTTGATGGACAGGGAGGCGGGGAGCTGTTTTTT.